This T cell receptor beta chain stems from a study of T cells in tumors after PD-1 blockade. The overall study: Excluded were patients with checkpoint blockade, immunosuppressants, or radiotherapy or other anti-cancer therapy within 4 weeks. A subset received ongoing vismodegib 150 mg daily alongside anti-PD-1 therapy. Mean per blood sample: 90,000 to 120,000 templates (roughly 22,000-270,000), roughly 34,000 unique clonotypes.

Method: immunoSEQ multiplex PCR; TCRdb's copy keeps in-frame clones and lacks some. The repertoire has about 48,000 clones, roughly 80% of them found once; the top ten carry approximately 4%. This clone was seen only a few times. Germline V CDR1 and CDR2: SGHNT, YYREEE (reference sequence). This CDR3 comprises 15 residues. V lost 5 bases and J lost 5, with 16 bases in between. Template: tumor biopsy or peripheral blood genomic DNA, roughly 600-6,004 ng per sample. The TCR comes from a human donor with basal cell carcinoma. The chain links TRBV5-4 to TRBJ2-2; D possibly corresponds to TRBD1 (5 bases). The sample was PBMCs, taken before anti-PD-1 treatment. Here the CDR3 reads CASRNTGQGTGELFF. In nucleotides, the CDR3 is TGTGCCAGCAGAAATACAGGACAAGGGACCGGGGAGCTGTTTTTT.